The rows below give T cell receptor beta chains drawn from one sample of a study of blood T cell repertoires in COVID-19. Profiled with immunoSEQ multiplex PCR; TCRdb holds only in-frame clones, not every one. This table has about 150,000 clones, around nine tenths appearing once. The sample comprised peripheral blood. These TCRs come from a man in his 60s with COVID-19, enrolled during active disease. CDR3s include the opening cysteine and the closing phenylalanine or tryptophan.

V gene | CDR3 protein
TRBV4-2 | CASSQDGQGVNEQFF
TRBV11-2 | CASSLVGGRVPRDTGELFF
TRBV28 | CASSRKRTGAFF
TRBV19 | CASTTGSGGVNTEAFF
TRBV19 | CASSEVFQGSYNEQFF
TRBV5-6 | CASSTPGQGESSYGYTF
TRBV11-2 | CASSLQAGSYNEQFF
TRBV7-9 | CASSYRGRVDTIYF
TRBV7-9 | CASSPELESQPQHF
TRBV7-9 | CASSVVRTGTGMNTEAFF
TRBV7-2 | CASSLVALSSSYNEQFF
TRBV29-1 | CSVRGVSTGYTF
TRBV24-1 | CATSNGQGSQPQHF
TRBV9 | CASSVSVGVNYGYTF
TRBV7-2 | CASSALLSNTEAFF
TRBV5-1 | CASSRPGAQYF
TRBV28 | CASSWGSGTNEKLFF
TRBV4-3 | CASSKDRGGSPLHF
TRBV7-6 | CASSLGASGGSYEQYF
TRBV7-2 | CASSLLWVETGEAFF
TRBV19 | CASSIIPGSGNTEAFF
TRBV5-6 | CASRFLTGNYGYTF